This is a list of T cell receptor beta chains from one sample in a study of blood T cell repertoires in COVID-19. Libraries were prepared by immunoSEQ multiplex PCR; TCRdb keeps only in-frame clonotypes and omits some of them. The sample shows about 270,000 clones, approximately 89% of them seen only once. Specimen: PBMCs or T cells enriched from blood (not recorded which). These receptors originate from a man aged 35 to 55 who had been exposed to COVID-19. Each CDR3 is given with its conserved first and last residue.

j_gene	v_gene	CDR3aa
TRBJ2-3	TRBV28	CASSFKGAGDTDTQYF
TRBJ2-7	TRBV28	CASSQTDSYEQYF
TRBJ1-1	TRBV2	CASSDLRGRTEAFF
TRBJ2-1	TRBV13	CASSSQGPSEQFF
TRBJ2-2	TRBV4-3	CASSQDRAGGRPGELFF
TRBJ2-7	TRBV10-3	CAISPQGANEQYF
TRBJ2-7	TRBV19	CASSPGAAKGSEQYF
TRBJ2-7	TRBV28	CASSFSVTYEQYF
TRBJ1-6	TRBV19	CASSIVTNSPLHF
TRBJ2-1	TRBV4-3	CASHPGLAGVSATKYNEQFF
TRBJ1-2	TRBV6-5	CASRTKGQGVLGYTF
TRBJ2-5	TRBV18	CASSSGQVSKVHKETQYF
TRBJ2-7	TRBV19	CASSTARGLEQYF
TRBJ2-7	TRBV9	CASSRGGELTYEQYF
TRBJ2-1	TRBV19	CASSTATSGDYNEQFF
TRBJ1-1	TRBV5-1	CASSSGQPDIEAFF
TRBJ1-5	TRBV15	CATSRGVDQPQHF
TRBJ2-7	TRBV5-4	CASSVSGTGDYEQYF
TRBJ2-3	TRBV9	CASSVASGASTDTQYF
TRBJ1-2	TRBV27	CASSLAGGRNYGYTF
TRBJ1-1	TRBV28	CASSLSTEAFF
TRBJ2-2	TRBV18	CASSPRTEGTGELFF
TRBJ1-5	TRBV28	CASSFLEVGRGRSQPQHF
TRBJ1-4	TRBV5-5	CASRRDRGSYEKLFF
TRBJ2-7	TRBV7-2	CASSLSTGSVLYEQYF
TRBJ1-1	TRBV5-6	CASSSQTFGVTEAFF
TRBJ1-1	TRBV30	CAWSEGQLGNTEAFF
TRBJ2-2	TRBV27	CASSFSGTNTGELFF
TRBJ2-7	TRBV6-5	CASRGRGSYEQYF
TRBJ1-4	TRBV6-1	CASSEPGQGTEKLFF
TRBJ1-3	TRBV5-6	CASSLQGSVTGNTIYF
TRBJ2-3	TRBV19	CASSGTSGGFLVASSTDTQYF
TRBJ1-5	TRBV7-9	CASSPGGRGYNQPQHF
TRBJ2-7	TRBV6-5	CASSSDTGSSYEQYF
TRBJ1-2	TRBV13	CASNRVKSGYTF
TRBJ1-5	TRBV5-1	CASDRPGVGNQPQHF
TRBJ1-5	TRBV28	CASSFLLGALRNQPQHF
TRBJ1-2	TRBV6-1	CASSEGRGKGYTF
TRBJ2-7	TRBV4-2	CASSQRTSGTYEQYF
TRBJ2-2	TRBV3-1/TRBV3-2	CASSQGIREGDTGELFF
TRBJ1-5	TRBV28	CASSPRDRDGQPQHF
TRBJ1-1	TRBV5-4	CASSPRTARTEAFF
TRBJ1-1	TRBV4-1	CASSQTGTEAFF
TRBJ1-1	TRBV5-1	CASSSNRGLDTEAFF